This T cell receptor beta chain was recovered during a study of T cells in Graves' hyperthyroidism and ophthalmopathy. CDR1 is SGHTA and CDR2 is FQGTGA in the germline V gene. This CDR3 contains 16 residues. The J segment lost 4 bases and the V segment lost 1 base, leaving 6 bases of the junction unmatched. Amplified regions were TCR beta CDR3 sequences from RNA transcripts. Carried out on the TCR CDR3, a first-round RT-PCR used the HTBI primer set. TCRdb re-derived calls from the multiplex PCR reads in MiXCR, one entry per CDR3 protein. The sample records around 760,000 distinct CDR3 sequences, approximately 40% being singletons. The study enrolled patients aged 18 to 65 with newly diagnosed hyperthyroidism of under 2 months' duration. Diagnoses were made from clinical symptoms, serum measures (thyroxine and TRAb), thyroid ultrasound and orbital computed tomography.

Sequencing was carried out using blood. The chain recombines TRBV7-3 with TRBJ2-1, with 8 bases lining up with TRBD2. The sequence was obtained from a middle-aged woman with Graves' hyperthyroidism. For the CDR3, the DNA is TGTGCCAGCAGCTTAAAAACAGCGGGAGCGTACAATGAGCAGTTCTTC. As protein: CASSLKTAGAYNEQFF.